The rows below give T cell receptor beta chains drawn from one sample of a study of T cells in Graves' hyperthyroidism and ophthalmopathy. MiXCR, applied by TCRdb to the multiplex PCR reads, yields one record per CDR3 protein. The table shows 300,000 to 400,000 distinct CDR3 sequences, with around a sixth occurring only once. Sequenced sample: blood. These receptor sequences come from a woman aged 45-65 years with Graves' hyperthyroidism. Each CDR3 is given with its conserved first and last residue. The D gene is left open where the match is weak. Clone size, where shown, is once, few, many, or a class for clones that have expanded.

d_gene	v_gene	j_gene	abundance	CDR3aa	CDR3nt
.	TRBV7-2	TRBJ2-1	few	CASSLDPASASEQFF	TGTGCCAGCAGCTTAGATCCGGCTAGCGCATCCGAGCAGTTCTTC
.	TRBV27	TRBJ2-3	many	CASSPVTSTDTQYF	TGTGCCAGCAGTCCCGTAACAAGCACAGATACGCAGTATTTT
TRBD2	TRBV10-3	TRBJ2-3	few	CATQPGLAGGPSTDTQYF	TGTGCCACCCAACCGGGACTAGCGGGGGGGCCAAGCACAGATACGCAGTATTTT
.	TRBV6-2/TRBV6-3	TRBJ2-2	.	CASSYPGGSANTGELFF	TGTGCCAGCAGTTACCCTGGCGGATCTGCGAACACCGGGGAGCTGTTTTTT
.	TRBV11-2	TRBJ2-2	few	CASSPNFDGELFF	TGTGCCAGCAGCCCTAATTTCGACGGGGAGCTGTTTTTT
TRBD2	TRBV10-3	TRBJ2-1	few	CAISELREYYNEQFF	TGTGCCATCAGTGAGTTGCGGGAGTACTACAATGAGCAGTTCTTC
.	TRBV5-1	TRBJ1-6	.	CASSLRGLNNSPLHF	TGCGCCAGCAGCTTGAGAGGTCTTAATAACTCACCCCTCCACTTT
.	TRBV11-3	TRBJ2-3	many	CASSLGPPSTDTQYF	TGTGCCAGCAGCTTAGGTCCTCCTAGCACAGATACGCAGTATTTT
TRBD2	TRBV5-4	TRBJ2-3	.	CASSPRRLAGGGTDTQYF	TGCGCCAGCAGCCCGCGGCGACTAGCGGGAGGAGGAACAGATACGCAGTATTTT
TRBD2	TRBV5-1	TRBJ2-3	.	CASSSIGGSAADTQYF	TGCGCCAGCAGCTCCATCGGCGGGAGTGCGGCAGATACGCAGTATTTT
TRBD1	TRBV2	TRBJ1-2	.	CASSSGTGTNYGYTF	TGTGCCAGCAGTTCCGGGACAGGGACTAACTATGGCTACACCTTC
TRBD1	TRBV11-2	TRBJ1-2	few	CASSLRGQAYGYTF	TGTGCCAGCAGCCTAAGAGGACAGGCTTATGGCTACACCTTC
.	TRBV5-1	TRBJ2-2	.	CASRDGPNTGELFF	TGCGCCAGCAGGGACGGTCCGAACACCGGGGAGCTGTTTTTT
.	TRBV29-1	TRBJ1-2	.	CSVEGARVDGYTF	TGCAGCGTTGAAGGGGCGCGGGTTGATGGCTACACCTTC
.	TRBV25-1	TRBJ2-1	.	CASSYGPLQFF	TGTGCCAGCAGTTATGGGCCTCTGCAGTTCTTC
.	TRBV6-1	TRBJ1-5	few	CASSDGSSNQPQHF	TGTGCCAGCAGTGACGGGAGTAGCAATCAGCCCCAGCATTTT
.	TRBV6-1	TRBJ1-1	many	CASIWGNMNTEAFF	TGTGCCAGCATTTGGGGGAACATGAACACTGAAGCTTTCTTT
.	TRBV6-2/TRBV6-3	TRBJ1-1	many	CASNDPGRSTEAFF	TGTGCCAGCAACGACCCGGGACGTAGTACTGAAGCTTTCTTT